These T cell receptor beta chains were read from a single sample in a study of T cells in Graves' hyperthyroidism and ophthalmopathy. TCRdb used MiXCR to reprocess the multiplex PCR reads, holding one entry per CDR3 protein. The table records about 610,000 distinct CDR3 sequences, 46% of them present only once. Sequencing was done on a sample of peripheral blood or thyroid tissue (not recorded which). These receptor sequences come from a woman aged 18-29 years with Graves' hyperthyroidism. The conserved cysteine and the conserved F or W are not part of the CDR3 here. Size tells how often a clone was seen (once, few, many) or the class of an expanded clone, and some rows leave it out.

j_call: TRBJ2-1; v_call: TRBV19; clone_size: .; cdr3_aa: ASSIAPRDEQF
j_call: .; v_call: TRBV29-1; clone_size: .; cdr3_aa: SVARLAGEDEQF
j_call: TRBJ2-2; v_call: TRBV13; clone_size: many; cdr3_aa: ASSLGRSSGQNTGELF
j_call: TRBJ1-4; v_call: TRBV6-5; clone_size: many; cdr3_aa: ASTDRGTNEKLF
j_call: TRBJ2-7; v_call: TRBV2; clone_size: .; cdr3_aa: ASSSDREETYEQY
j_call: TRBJ1-6; v_call: TRBV18; clone_size: few; cdr3_aa: ASSETQGQYNSPLH
j_call: TRBJ1-6; v_call: TRBV11-2; clone_size: .; cdr3_aa: ASAGYNSPLH
j_call: TRBJ1-1; v_call: TRBV2; clone_size: many; cdr3_aa: ASTGTWWAF
j_call: TRBJ1-1; v_call: TRBV10-3; clone_size: .; cdr3_aa: AISATGSETEAF
j_call: TRBJ1-5; v_call: TRBV10-3; clone_size: .; cdr3_aa: AISEYNQPQH
j_call: TRBJ1-5; v_call: TRBV2; clone_size: .; cdr3_aa: ASSVGLAGGYEH
j_call: TRBJ1-6; v_call: TRBV10-2; clone_size: .; cdr3_aa: ASSDPNFGSPLH
j_call: TRBJ2-5; v_call: TRBV12-3/TRBV12-4; clone_size: many; cdr3_aa: ASSFASESQY
j_call: TRBJ1-5; v_call: TRBV27; clone_size: .; cdr3_aa: ASSSSGRGGQPQH
j_call: TRBJ1-2; v_call: TRBV19; clone_size: many; cdr3_aa: ASIPGSVSYGYT
j_call: TRBJ2-5; v_call: TRBV15; clone_size: many; cdr3_aa: ATSSREGLGTQY
j_call: TRBJ2-7; v_call: TRBV28; clone_size: few; cdr3_aa: ASSLYGLAGDEQY
j_call: TRBJ2-7; v_call: TRBV11-2; clone_size: many; cdr3_aa: ASSLGWGNSYEQY
j_call: TRBJ2-7; v_call: TRBV29-1; clone_size: .; cdr3_aa: SVGPQSSYEQY
j_call: TRBJ1-1; v_call: TRBV6-2/TRBV6-3; clone_size: many; cdr3_aa: ASSYASRKGGEAF
j_call: TRBJ2-7; v_call: TRBV12-3/TRBV12-4; clone_size: many; cdr3_aa: ASSLATGLVGEQY
j_call: TRBJ2-3; v_call: TRBV7-9; clone_size: many; cdr3_aa: ASMRTHGTDTQY
j_call: TRBJ2-5; v_call: TRBV7-9; clone_size: .; cdr3_aa: ASSLDLSETQY
j_call: TRBJ2-3; v_call: TRBV7-8; clone_size: few; cdr3_aa: ASSFLGGRDTQY
j_call: TRBJ2-6; v_call: TRBV7-3; clone_size: many; cdr3_aa: ASSPGQGVRGANVLT
j_call: TRBJ2-7; v_call: TRBV7-2; clone_size: many; cdr3_aa: ASSYRQGNYEQY
j_call: TRBJ2-7; v_call: TRBV20-1; clone_size: .; cdr3_aa: SARLPAPSYEQY
j_call: TRBJ2-3; v_call: TRBV12-5; clone_size: few; cdr3_aa: ASGLGFVGDTDTQY
j_call: TRBJ1-1; v_call: TRBV5-8; clone_size: many; cdr3_aa: ASSHYREMNTEAF
j_call: TRBJ2-5; v_call: TRBV29-1; clone_size: many; cdr3_aa: SVEYTLGETQY
j_call: TRBJ2-2; v_call: TRBV9; clone_size: many; cdr3_aa: ASSVARGTLNTGELF
j_call: TRBJ2-3; v_call: TRBV25-1; clone_size: few; cdr3_aa: ASSSVGTDTQY
j_call: TRBJ2-7; v_call: TRBV19; clone_size: .; cdr3_aa: ASGLGVGYEQY